The clone carrying this T cell receptor (beta chain) is termed medium-sized. Its target is not known. At the DNA level, this CDR3 is encoded by other sequences in the same sample as well. In the authors' workflow: A papillary thyroid cancer distant-metastasis classifier was built from CDR3 differences across clinicopathological groups. TCRdb ran MiXCR on the PCR reads. TCRdb assigned the V and J calls; the authors' analysis was not used. The sample yields several thousand clones, 18% seen once. This CDR3 is built from 12 residues. V was pared by 5 bases and J by 3 bases, with 8 bases between. Germline-derived CDR1 and CDR2 are SNHLY and FYNNEI. Not a single patient had been given any form of treatment at any point before undergoing thyroid surgery. The data derive from a study of metastatic and nonmetastatic thyroid tumors. Study background: Thyroid patients, malignant and benign, had repertoires compared across blood and tumor or nodule tissue. The study, taken as a whole, reports: Significantly higher TCR beta diversity was reportedly seen in malignant thyroid tumors than benign nodules, in blood and tumor.

The V gene is TRBV2, the J gene TRBJ2-7, with D hard to call. The TCR was taken from a male donor with papillary thyroid cancer or a benign thyroid nodule (not recorded which). Some clones in this sample may be carry-over from other donors' samples. Sequenced sample: adjacent normal tissue. The CDR3 coding sequence is TGTGCCAGCAGTCCTAGGGACTACGAGCAGTACTTC. Protein: CASSPRDYEQYF. Supplemented by reference TRBV2 and TRBJ2-7, the full variable domain reads EPEVTQTPSHQVTQMGQEVILRCVPISNHLYFYWYRQILGQKVEFLVSFYNNEISEKSEIFDDQFSVERPDGSNFTLKIRSTKLEDSAMYFCASSPRDYEQYFGPGTRLTVT.